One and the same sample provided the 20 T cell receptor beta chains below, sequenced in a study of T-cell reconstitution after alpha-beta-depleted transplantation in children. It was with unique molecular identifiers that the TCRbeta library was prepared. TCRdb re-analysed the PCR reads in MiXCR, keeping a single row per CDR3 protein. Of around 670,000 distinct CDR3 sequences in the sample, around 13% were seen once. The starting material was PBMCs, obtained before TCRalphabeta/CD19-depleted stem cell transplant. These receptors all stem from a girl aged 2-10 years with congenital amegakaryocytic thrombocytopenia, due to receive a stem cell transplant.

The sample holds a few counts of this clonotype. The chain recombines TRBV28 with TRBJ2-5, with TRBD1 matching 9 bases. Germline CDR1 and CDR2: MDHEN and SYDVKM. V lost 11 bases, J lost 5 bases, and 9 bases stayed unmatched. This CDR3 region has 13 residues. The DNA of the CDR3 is TGTGCCGCCAGGACAGGGGTAGTGGAGACCCAGTACTTC. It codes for CAARTGVVETQYF.

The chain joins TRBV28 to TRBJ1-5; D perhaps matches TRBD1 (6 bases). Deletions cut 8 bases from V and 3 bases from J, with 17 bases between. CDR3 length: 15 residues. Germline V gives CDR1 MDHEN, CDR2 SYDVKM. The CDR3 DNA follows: TGTGCCAGCGAACCACAGGGCCTTTACAATCAGCCCCAGCATTTT. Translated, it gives CASEPQGLYNQPQHF.

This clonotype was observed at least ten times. The DNA for the CDR3 is TGCAGTGCTAGAAAAGCGGGAAAGAATGAGCAGTTCTTC. Its protein product is CSARKAGKNEQFF. The rearrangement joins TRBV20-1 to TRBJ2-1, with 7 bases fitting TRBD2. This CDR3 has 13 amino acids. V trimming: 2 bases; J trimming: 7 bases; junction bases outside the gene matches: 5. Looked up from germline, CDR1 is DFQATT and CDR2 is SNEGSKA (reference sequence).

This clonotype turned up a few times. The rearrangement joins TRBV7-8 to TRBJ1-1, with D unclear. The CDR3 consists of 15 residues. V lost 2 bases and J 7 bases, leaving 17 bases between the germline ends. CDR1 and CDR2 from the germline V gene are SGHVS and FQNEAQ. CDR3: CASSLTFNVRNEAFF. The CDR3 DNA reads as TGTGCCAGCAGCTTAACGTTTAACGTCAGGAATGAAGCTTTCTTT.

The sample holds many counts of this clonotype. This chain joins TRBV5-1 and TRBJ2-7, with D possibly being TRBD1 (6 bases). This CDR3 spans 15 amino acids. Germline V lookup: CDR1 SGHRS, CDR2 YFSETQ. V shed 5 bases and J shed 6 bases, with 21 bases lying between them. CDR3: CASRPTGATILEQYF. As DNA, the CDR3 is TGCGCCAGCAGACCGACAGGTGCCACAATTCTCGAGCAGTACTTC.

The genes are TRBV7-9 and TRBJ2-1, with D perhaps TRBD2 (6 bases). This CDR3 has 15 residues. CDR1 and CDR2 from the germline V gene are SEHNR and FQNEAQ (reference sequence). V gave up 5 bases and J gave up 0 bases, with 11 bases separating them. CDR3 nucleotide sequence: TGTGCCAGCAGCCCGGAGGGCTTCTCCTACAATGAGCAGTTCTTC. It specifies CASSPEGFSYNEQFF.

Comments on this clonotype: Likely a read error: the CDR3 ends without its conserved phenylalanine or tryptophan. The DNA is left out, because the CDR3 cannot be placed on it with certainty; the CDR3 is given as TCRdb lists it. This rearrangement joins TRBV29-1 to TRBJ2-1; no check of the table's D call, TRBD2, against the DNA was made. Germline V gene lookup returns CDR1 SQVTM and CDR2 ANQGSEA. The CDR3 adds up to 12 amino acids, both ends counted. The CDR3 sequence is CSVGLASGRARL.

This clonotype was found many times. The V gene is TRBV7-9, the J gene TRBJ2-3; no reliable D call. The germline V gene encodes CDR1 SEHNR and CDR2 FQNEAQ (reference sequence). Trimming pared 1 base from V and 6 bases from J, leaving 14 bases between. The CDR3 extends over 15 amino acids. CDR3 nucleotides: TGTGCCAGCAGCTTAGTTCGCAGGAGTGGGGATACGCAGTATTTT. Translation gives CASSLVRRSGDTQYF.

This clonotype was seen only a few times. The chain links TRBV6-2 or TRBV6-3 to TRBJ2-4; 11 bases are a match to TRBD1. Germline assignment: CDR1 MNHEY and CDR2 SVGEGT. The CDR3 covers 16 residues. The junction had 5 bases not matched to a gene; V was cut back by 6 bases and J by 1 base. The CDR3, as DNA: TGTGCCAGCAGGGACAGGGGGCTAGCGGCCAAAAACATTCAGTACTTC. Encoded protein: CASRDRGLAAKNIQYF.

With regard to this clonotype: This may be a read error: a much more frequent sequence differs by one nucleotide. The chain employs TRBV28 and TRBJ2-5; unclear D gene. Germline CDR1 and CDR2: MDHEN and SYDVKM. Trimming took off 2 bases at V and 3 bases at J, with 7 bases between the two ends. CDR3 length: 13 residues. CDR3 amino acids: CASSLTQEETQYF. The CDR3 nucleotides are TGTGCCAGCAGTTTAACGCAGGAAGAGACCCAGTACTTC.

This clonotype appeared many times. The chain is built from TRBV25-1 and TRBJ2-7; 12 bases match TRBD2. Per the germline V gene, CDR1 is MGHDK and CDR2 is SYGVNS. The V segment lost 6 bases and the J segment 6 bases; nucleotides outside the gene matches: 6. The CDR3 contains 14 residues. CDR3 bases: TGTGCCAGCAGCCGACTAGCGGGAGTTGGCGAGCAGTACTTC. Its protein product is CASSRLAGVGEQYF.

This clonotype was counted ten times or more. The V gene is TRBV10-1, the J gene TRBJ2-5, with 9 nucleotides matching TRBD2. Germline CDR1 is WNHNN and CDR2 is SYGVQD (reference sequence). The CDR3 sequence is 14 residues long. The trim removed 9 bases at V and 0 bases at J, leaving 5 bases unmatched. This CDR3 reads CARRTSGYQETQYF. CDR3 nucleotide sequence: TGCGCCAGGAGAACTAGCGGGTACCAAGAGACCCAGTACTTC.

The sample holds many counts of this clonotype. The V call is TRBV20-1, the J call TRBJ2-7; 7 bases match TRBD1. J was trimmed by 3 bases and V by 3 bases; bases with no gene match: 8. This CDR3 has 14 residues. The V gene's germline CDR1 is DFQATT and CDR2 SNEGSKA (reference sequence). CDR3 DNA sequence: TGCAGTGCTAGGGGGCTACAGGGGTTCTACGAGCAGTACTTC. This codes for CSARGLQGFYEQYF.

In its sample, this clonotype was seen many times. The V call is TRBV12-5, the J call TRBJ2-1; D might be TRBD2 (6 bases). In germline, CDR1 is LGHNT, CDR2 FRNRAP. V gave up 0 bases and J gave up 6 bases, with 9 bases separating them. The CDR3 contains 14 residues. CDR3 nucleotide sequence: TGTGCTAGTGGTTTGGTTAGGACTATCAATGAGCAGTTCTTC. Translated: CASGLVRTINEQFF.

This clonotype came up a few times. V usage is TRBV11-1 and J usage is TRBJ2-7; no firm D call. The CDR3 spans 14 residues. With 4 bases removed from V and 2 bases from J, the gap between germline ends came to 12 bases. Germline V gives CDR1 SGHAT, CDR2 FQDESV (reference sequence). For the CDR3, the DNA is TGTGCCAGCAGCTCAGGTAGCCTAGCCTACGAGCAGTACTTC. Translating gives CASSSGSLAYEQYF.

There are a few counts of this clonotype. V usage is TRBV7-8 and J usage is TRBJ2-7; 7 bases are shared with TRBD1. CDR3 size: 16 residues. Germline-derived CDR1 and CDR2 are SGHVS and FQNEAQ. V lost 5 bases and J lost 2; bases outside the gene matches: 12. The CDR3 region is CASSQQVIGQAYEQYF. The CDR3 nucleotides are TGTGCCAGCAGCCAACAGGTTATAGGACAGGCCTACGAGCAGTACTTC.

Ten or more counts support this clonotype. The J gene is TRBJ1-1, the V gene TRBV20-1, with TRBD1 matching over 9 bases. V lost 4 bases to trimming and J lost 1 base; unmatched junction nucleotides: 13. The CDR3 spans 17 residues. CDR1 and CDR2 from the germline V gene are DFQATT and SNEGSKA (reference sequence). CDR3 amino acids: CSAIVNRGQDSNTEAFF. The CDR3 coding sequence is TGCAGTGCTATTGTGAACAGGGGGCAGGATTCGAACACTGAAGCTTTCTTT.

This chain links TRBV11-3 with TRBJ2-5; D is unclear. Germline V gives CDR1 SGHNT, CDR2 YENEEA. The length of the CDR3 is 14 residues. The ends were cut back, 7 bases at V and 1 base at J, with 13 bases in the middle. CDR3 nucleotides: TGTGCCAGCAACATCGATTCGGCCCAAGAGACCCAGTACTTC. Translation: CASNIDSAQETQYF.

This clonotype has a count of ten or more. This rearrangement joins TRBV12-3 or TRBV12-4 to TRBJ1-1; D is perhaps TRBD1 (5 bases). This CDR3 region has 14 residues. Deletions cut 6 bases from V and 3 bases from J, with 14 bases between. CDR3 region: CASRRPQTDTEAFF. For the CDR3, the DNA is TGTGCCAGCAGGCGCCCCCAGACAGACACTGAAGCTTTCTTT.

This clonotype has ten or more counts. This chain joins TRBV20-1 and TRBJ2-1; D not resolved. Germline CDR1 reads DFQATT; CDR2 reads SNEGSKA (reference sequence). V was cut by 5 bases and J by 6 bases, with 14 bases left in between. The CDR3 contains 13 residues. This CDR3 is CSASQVAVNEQFF. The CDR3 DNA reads TGCAGTGCTTCCCAAGTGGCGGTCAATGAGCAGTTCTTC.